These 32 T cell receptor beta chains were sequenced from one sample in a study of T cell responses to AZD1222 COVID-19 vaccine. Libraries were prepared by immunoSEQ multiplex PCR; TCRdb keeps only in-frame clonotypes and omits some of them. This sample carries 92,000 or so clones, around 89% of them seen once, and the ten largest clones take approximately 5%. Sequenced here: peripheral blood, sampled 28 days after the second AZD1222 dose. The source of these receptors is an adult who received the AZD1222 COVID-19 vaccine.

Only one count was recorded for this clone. In DNA form, the CDR3 reads TGTGCCAGCAGCTTGGGGATGGGGTACACTGAAGCTTTCTTT. The encoded protein is CASSLGMGYTEAFF. The V and J genes are TRBV7-8 and TRBJ1-1; no reliable D call. Germline assignment: CDR1 SGHVS and CDR2 FQNEAQ. The ends were cut back, 3 bases at V and 3 bases at J, with 11 bases in the middle. This CDR3 is 14 amino acids long.

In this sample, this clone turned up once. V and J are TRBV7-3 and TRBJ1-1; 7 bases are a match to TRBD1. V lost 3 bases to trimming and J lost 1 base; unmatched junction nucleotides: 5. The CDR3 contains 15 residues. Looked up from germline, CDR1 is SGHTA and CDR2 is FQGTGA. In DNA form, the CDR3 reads TGTGCCAGCAGCTTCGCCGGGACAGCGAACACTGAAGCTTTCTTT. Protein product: CASSFAGTANTEAFF. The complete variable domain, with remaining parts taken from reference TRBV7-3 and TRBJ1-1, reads GAGVSQTPSNKVTEKGKYVELRCDPISGHTALYWYRQSLGQGPEFLIYFQGTGAADDSGLPNDRFFAVRPEGSVSTLKIQRTERGDSAVYLCASSFAGTANTEAFFGQGTRLTVV.

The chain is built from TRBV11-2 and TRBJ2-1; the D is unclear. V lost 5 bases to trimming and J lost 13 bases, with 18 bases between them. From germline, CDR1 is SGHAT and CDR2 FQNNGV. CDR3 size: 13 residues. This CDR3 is CASSPGSVSEQFF. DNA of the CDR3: TGTGCCAGCAGCCCTGGCAGTGTCAGCGAACAGTTCTTC.

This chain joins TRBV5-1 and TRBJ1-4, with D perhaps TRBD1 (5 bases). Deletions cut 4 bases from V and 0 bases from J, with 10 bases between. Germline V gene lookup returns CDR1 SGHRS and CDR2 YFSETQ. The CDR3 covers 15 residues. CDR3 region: CASSPGTSTNEKLFF. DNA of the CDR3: TGCGCCAGCAGCCCGGGGACGTCAACTAATGAAAAACTGTTTTTT.

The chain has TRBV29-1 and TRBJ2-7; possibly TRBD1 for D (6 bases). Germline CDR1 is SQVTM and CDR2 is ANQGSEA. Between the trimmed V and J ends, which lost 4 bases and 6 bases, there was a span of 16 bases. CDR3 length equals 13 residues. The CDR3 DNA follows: TGCAGCGTTGGGGCCCAGGGGCACGGCGAGCAGTACTTC. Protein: CSVGAQGHGEQYF.

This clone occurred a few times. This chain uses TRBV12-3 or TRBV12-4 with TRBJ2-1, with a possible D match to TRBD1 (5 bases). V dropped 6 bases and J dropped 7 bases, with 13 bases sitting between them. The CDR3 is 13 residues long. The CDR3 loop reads CASSLNRWNEQFF. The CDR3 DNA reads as TGTGCCAGCAGCCTAAACAGGTGGAATGAGCAGTTCTTC.

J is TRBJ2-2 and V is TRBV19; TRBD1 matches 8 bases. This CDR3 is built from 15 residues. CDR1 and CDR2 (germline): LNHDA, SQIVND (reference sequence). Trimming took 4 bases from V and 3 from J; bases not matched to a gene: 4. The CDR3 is CASSTRTGYTGELFF. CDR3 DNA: TGTGCCAGTAGTACCCGGACAGGGTACACCGGGGAGCTGTTTTTT.

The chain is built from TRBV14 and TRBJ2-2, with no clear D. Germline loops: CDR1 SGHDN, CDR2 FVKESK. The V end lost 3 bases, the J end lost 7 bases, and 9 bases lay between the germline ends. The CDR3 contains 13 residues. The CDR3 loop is CASSHNTGGELFF. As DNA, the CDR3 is TGTGCCAGCAGCCACAATACCGGCGGGGAGCTGTTTTTT.

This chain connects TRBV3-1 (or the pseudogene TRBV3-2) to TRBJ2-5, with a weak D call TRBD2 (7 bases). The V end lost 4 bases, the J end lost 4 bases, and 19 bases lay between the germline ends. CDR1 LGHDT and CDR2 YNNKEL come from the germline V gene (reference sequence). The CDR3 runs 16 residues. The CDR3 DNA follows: TGTGCCAGCAGCCTGCCCGGCGGGGGCAGGGGAGAGACCCAGTACTTC. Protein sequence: CASSLPGGGRGETQYF.

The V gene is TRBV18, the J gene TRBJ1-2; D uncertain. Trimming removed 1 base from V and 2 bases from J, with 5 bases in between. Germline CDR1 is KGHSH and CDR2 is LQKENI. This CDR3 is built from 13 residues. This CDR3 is CASSPLENYGYTF. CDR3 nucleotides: TGTGCCAGCTCACCACTGGAAAACTATGGCTACACCTTC.

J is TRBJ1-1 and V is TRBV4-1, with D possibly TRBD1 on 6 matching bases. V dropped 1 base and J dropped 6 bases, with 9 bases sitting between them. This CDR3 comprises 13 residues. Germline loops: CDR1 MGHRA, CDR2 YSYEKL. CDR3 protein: CASSQGGASEAFF. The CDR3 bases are TGCGCCAGCAGCCAAGGGGGGGCGTCTGAAGCTTTCTTT.

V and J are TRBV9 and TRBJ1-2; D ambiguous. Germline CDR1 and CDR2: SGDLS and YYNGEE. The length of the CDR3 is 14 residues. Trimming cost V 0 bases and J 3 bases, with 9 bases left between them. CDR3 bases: TGTGCCAGCAGCGTAGATGCAGCCTACTATGGCTACACCTTC. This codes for CASSVDAAYYGYTF.

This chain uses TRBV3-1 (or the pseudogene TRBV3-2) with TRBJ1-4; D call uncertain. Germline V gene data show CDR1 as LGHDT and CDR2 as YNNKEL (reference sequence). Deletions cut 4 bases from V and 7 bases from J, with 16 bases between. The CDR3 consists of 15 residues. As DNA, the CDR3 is TGTGCCAGCAGCCCTTCTCGGGGTGGCGGTGAAAAACTGTTTTTT. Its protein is CASSPSRGGGEKLFF.

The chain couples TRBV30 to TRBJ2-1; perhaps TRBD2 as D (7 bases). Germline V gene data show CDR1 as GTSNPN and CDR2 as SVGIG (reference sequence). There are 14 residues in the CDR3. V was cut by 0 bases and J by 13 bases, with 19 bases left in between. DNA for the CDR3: TGTGCCTGGAGTGTACGGGGGGCGTCGGGACGTCAGTTCTTC. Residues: CAWSVRGASGRQFF.

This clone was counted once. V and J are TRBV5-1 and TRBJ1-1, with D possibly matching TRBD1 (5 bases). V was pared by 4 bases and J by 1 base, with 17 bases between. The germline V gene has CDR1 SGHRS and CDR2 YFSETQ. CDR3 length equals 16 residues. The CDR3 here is CASSHGGVQGNTEAFF. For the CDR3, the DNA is TGCGCCAGCAGCCACGGTGGGGTCCAGGGGAACACTGAAGCTTTCTTT.

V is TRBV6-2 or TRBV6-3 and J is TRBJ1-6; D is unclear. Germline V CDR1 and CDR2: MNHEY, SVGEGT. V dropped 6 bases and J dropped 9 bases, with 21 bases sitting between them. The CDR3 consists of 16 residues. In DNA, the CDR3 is TGTGCCAGCAGCCGAGGCAGAGGGCCAGTTGGTTCACCCCTCCACTTT. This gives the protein CASSRGRGPVGSPLHF.

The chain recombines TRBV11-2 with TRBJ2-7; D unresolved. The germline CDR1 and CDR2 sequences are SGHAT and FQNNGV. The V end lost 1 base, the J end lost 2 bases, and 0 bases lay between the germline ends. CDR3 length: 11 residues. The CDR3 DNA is TGTGCCAGCAGCTTAGCCTACGAGCAGTACTTC. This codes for CASSLAYEQYF. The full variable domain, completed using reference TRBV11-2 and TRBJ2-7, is EAGVAQSPRYKIIEKRQSVAFWCNPISGHATLYWYQQILGQGPKLLIQFQNNGVVDDSQLPKDRFSAERLKGVDSTLKIQPAKLEDSAVYLCASSLAYEQYFGPGTRLTVT.

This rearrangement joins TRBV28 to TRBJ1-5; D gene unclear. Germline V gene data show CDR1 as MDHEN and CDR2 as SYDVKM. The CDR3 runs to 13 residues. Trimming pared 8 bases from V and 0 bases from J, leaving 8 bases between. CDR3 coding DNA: TGTGCCAGCCGGGTATATAGCAATCAGCCCCAGCATTTT. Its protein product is CASRVYSNQPQHF.

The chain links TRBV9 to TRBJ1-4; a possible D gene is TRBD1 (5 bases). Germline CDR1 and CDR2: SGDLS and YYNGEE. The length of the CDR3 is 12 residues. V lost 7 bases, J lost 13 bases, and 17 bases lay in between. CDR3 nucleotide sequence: TGTGCCAGCGCGGGGGAGTATGGGGGACTGTTTTTT. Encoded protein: CASAGEYGGLFF. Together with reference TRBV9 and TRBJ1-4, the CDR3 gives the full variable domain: DSGVTQTPKHLITATGQRVTLRCSPRSGDLSVYWYQQSLDQGLQFLIQYYNGEERAKGNILERFSAQQFPDLHSELNLSSLELGDSALYFCASAGEYGGLFFGSGTQLSVL.

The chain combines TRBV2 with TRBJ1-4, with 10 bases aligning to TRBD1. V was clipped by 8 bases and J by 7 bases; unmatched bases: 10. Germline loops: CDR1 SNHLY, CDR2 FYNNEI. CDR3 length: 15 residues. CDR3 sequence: CASDRGPSSREKLFF. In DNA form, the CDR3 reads TGTGCCAGCGACAGGGGGCCCTCGAGTCGTGAAAAACTGTTTTTT.

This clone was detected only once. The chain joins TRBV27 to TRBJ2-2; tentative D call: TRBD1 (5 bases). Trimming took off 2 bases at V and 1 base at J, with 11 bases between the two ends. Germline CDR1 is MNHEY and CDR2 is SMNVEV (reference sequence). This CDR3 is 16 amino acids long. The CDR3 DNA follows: TGTGCCAGCAGTTTACAACAGGCAATGAACACCGGGGAGCTGTTTTTT. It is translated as CASSLQQAMNTGELFF.

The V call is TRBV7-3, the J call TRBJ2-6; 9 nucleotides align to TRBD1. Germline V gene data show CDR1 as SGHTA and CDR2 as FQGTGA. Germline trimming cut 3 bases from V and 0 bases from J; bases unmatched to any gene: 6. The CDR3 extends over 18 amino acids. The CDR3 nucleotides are TGTGCCAGCAGCTTTTCCGGGACAGGGAGCTCTGGGGCCAACGTCCTGACTTTC. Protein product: CASSFSGTGSSGANVLTF.

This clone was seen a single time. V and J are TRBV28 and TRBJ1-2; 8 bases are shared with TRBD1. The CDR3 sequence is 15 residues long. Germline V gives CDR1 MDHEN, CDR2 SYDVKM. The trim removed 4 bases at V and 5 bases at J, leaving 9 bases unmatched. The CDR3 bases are TGTGCCAGCAGTTCCTATCAGGGGGCCAATTATGGCTACACCTTC. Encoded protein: CASSSYQGANYGYTF.

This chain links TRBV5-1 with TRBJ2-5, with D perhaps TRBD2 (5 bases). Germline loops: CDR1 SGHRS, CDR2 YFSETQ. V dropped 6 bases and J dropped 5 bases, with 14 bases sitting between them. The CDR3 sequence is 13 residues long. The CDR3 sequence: CASTVGVGETQYF. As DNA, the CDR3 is TGCGCCAGCACAGTCGGGGTGGGTGAGACCCAGTACTTC.

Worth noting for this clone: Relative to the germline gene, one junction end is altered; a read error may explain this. The CDR3 sequence: CASSLALAGSNEQFF. CDR3 nucleotides: TGTGCTAGCAGCTTAGCGCTAGCGGGGTCAAATGAGCAGTTCTTC. This chain connects TRBV7-7 to TRBJ2-1, with TRBD2 matching 9 bases. The CDR3 totals 15 residues. Germline CDR1 reads SSHAT; CDR2 reads FNYEAQ (reference sequence).

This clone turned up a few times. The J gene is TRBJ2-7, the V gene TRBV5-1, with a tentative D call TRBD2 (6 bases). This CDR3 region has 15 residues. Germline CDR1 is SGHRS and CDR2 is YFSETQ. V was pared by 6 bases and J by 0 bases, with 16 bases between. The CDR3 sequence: CASMIGGPPSYEQYF. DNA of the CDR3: TGCGCCAGCATGATCGGGGGACCGCCCTCCTACGAGCAGTACTTC.

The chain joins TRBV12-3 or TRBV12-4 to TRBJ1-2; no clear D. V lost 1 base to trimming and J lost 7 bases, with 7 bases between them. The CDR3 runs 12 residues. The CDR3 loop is CASSLGRVGYTF. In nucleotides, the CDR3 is TGTGCCAGCAGTTTAGGGCGGGTTGGCTACACCTTC.

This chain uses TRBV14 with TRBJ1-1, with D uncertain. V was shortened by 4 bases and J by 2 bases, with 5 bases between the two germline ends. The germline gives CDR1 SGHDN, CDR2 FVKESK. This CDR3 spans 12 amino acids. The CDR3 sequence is CASSPTNTEAFF. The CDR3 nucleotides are TGTGCCAGCAGCCCCACTAACACTGAAGCTTTCTTT.

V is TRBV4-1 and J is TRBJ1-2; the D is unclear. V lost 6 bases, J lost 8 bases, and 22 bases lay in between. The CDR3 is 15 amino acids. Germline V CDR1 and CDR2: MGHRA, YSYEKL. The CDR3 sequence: CASSLIVGDNWGYTF. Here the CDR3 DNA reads TGCGCCAGCAGTTTAATCGTTGGGGATAATTGGGGCTACACCTTC.

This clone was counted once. The CDR3 reads CASSLASVGLSSYNEQFF. CDR3 in DNA: TGTGCCAGCAGCTTGGCCAGTGTAGGCCTAAGCTCCTACAATGAGCAGTTCTTC. The rearrangement joins TRBV5-6 to TRBJ2-1; D ambiguous. Looked up from germline, CDR1 is SGHDT and CDR2 is YYEEEE. CDR3 size: 18 residues. The V and J ends lost 0 bases and 0 bases respectively, with 16 bases between them.

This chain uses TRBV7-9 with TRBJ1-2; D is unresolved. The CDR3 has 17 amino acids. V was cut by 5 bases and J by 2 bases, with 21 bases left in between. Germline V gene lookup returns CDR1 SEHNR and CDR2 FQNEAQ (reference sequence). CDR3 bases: TGTGCCAGCAGCCAAAGTTCGGAGGAGGGAATAAACTATGGCTACACCTTC. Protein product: CASSQSSEEGINYGYTF. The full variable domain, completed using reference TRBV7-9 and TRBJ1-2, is DTGVSQNPRHKITKRGQNVTFRCDPISEHNRLYWYRQTLGQGPEFLTYFQNEAQLEKSRLLSDRFSAERPKGSFSTLEIQRTEQGDSAMYLCASSQSSEEGINYGYTFGSGTRLTVV.

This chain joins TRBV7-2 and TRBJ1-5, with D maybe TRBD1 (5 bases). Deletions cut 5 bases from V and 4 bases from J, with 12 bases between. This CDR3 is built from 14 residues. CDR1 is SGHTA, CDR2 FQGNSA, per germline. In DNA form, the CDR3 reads TGTGCCAGCAGCGAGGGGTTTTGGAATCAGCCCCAGCATTTT. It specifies CASSEGFWNQPQHF.